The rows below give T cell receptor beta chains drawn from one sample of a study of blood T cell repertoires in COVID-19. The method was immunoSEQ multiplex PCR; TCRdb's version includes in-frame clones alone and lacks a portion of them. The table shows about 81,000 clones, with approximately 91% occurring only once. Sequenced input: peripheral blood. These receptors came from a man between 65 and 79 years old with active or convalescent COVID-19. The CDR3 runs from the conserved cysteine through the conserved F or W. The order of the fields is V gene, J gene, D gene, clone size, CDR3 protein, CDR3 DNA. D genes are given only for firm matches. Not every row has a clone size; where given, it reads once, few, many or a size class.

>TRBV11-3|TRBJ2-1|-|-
CASSLTRGPNNEQFF
TGTGCCAGCAGCTTAACGCGGGGGCCCAACAATGAGCAGTTCTTC
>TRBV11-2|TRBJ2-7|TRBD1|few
CASSLEGRGPYEQYF
TGTGCCAGCAGCTTAGAGGGCAGGGGGCCCTACGAGCAGTACTTC
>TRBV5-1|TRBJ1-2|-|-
CASSTGRRERYGYTF
TGCGCCAGCAGCACCGGACGCCGGGAGAGGTATGGCTACACCTTC
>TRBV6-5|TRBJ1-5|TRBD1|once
CASSPGTGAQPQHF
TGTGCCAGCAGTCCTGGGACAGGGGCTCAGCCCCAGCATTTT
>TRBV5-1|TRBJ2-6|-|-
CASSFRAESSGANVLTF
TGCGCCAGCAGCTTTCGCGCGGAGAGCTCTGGGGCCAACGTCCTGACTTTC
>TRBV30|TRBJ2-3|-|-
CAWRGGATDTQYF
TGTGCCTGGAGAGGGGGGGCAACAGATACGCAGTATTTT
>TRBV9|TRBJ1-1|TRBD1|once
CASSGSDRGSPSAFF
TGTGCCAGCAGCGGATCAGACAGGGGCTCCCCTTCGGCTTTCTTT
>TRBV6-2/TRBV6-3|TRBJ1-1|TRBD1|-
CASSSPRGQGAPEAFF
TGTGCCAGCAGTTCCCCCCGGGGACAGGGGGCCCCTGAAGCTTTCTTT
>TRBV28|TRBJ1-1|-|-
CASSLFAGINTEAFF
TGTGCCAGCAGTTTATTTGCAGGGATTAACACTGAAGCTTTCTTT
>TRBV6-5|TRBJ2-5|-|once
CASSSGTITAQYF
TGTGCCAGCAGCTCCGGGACAATTACAGCCCAGTACTTC
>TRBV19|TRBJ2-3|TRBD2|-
CTSASGGDLDTQYF
TGTACCAGTGCTAGCGGGGGGGACTTGGATACGCAGTATTTT
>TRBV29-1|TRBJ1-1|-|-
CSVEGGTEAFF
TGCAGCGTTGAGGGGGGCACTGAAGCTTTCTTT
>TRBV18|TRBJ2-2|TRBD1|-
CASRPRDRGKELFF
TGTGCCAGCCGCCCCCGGGACAGGGGAAAGGAGCTGTTTTTT
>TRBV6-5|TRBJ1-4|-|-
CASRDSTTNEKLFF
TGTGCCAGCAGGGACAGTACAACTAATGAAAAACTGTTTTTT
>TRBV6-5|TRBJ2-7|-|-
CASQGIGQTSYEQYF
TGTGCCAGCCAGGGCATCGGGCAGACCTCCTACGAGCAGTACTTC
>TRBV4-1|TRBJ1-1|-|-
CASSQEPHRSDYTEAFF
TGCGCCAGCAGCCAAGAACCCCACAGGAGCGACTACACTGAAGCTTTCTTT
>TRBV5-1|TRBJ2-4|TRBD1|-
CASSLEWTGAFGNIQYF
TGCGCCAGCAGCTTGGAGTGGACAGGGGCATTCGGAAACATTCAGTACTTC
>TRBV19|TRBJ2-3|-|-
CASSTSYRGYTDTQYF
TGTGCCAGTAGTACCTCCTACCGGGGTTACACAGATACGCAGTATTTT
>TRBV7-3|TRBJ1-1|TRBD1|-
CASSGRDRRPNTEAFF
TGTGCCAGCAGCGGGCGGGACAGGCGGCCGAACACTGAAGCTTTCTTT
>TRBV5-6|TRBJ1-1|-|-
CASNPTGRVNTEAFF
TGTGCCAGCAACCCCACTGGGCGGGTGAACACTGAAGCTTTCTTT
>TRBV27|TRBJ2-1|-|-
CASTQEGSYNEQFF
TGTGCCAGTACCCAGGAGGGCTCCTACAATGAGCAGTTCTTC
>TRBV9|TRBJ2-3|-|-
CASSPSNAGTDTQYF
TGTGCCAGCAGCCCCTCGAATGCAGGCACAGATACGCAGTATTTT
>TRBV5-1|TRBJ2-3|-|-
CASSLMAGQTTSTDTQYF
TGCGCCAGCAGCTTGATGGCGGGGCAAACTACTAGCACAGATACGCAGTATTTT
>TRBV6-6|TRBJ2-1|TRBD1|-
CASSYGQGVYNEQFF
TGTGCCAGCAGTTACGGACAGGGGGTCTACAATGAGCAGTTCTTC
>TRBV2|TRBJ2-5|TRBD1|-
CASKGQSTQYF
TGTGCCAGCAAGGGACAGTCGACCCAGTACTTC
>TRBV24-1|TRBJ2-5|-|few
CATSDWDTQETQYF
TGTGCCACCAGTGATTGGGACACCCAAGAGACCCAGTACTTC
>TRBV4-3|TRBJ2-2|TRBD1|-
CASRLTTGAGELFF
TGCGCCAGCCGCCTAACCACAGGGGCCGGGGAGCTGTTTTTT
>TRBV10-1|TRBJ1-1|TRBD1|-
CASSESRVSTGVYTEAFF
TGCGCCAGCAGTGAGTCTAGGGTATCGACAGGGGTATACACTGAAGCTTTCTTT
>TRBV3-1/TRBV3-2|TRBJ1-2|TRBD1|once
CASSLRDRGYGYTF
TGTGCCAGCAGCCTCAGAGACAGGGGCTATGGCTACACCTTC
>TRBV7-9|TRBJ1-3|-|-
CASSLVSVGNTIYF
TGTGCCAGCAGCTTAGTGTCGGTAGGAAACACCATATATTTT
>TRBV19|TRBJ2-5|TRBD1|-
CASSADRLQETQYF
TGTGCCAGTAGTGCGGACAGGCTACAAGAGACCCAGTACTTC
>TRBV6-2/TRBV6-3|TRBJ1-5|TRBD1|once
CASSYVQGASNQPQHF
TGTGCCAGCAGTTACGTGCAGGGGGCAAGCAATCAGCCCCAGCATTTT
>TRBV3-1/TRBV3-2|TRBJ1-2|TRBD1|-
CASSHGTGDGYTF
TGTGCCAGCAGCCATGGGACAGGGGATGGCTACACCTTC
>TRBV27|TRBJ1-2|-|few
CASSPLGLTNYGYTF
TGTGCCAGCAGTCCGCTGGGACTTACCAACTATGGCTACACCTTC
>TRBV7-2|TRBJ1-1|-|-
CASSFVSTGDTEAFF
TGTGCCAGCAGCTTTGTTTCCACAGGAGACACTGAAGCTTTCTTT
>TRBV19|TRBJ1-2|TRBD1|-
CATTGDRYGYTF
TGTGCCACCACAGGGGATCGCTATGGCTACACCTTC
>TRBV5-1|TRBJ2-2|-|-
CASSPRTDTGELFF
TGCGCCAGCAGCCCGAGGACAGACACCGGGGAGCTGTTTTTT
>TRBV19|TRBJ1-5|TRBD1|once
CASSSSTGRSNQPQHF
TGTGCCAGTAGTTCGTCGACAGGGAGAAGCAATCAGCCCCAGCATTTT
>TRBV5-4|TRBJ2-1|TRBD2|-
CASTARAGGSYNEQFF
TGTGCCAGCACCGCTCGGGCGGGGGGGTCCTACAATGAGCAGTTCTTC
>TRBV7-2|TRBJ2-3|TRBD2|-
CASTPGAGLAISTDTQYF
TGTGCCAGCACCCCAGGTGCGGGACTAGCGATAAGCACAGATACGCAGTATTTT
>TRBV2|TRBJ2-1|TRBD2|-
CASSEGLAGGYEQFF
TGTGCCAGCAGTGAAGGTCTAGCGGGGGGTTATGAGCAGTTCTTC
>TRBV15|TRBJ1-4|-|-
CATSRSPGTLNEKLFF
TGTGCCACCAGCAGGTCACCCGGGACACTAAATGAAAAACTGTTTTTT
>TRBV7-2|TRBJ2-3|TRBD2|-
CASSFNGGAGDTQYF
TGTGCCAGCAGCTTTAACGGGGGGGCCGGAGATACGCAGTATTTT
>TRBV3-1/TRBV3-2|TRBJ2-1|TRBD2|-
CASSHLSGGTSYNEQFF
TGTGCCAGCAGCCACCTTAGCGGGGGGACGTCCTACAATGAGCAGTTCTTC
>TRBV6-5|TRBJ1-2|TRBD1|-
CASSFDRANGYTF
TGTGCCAGCAGTTTCGACAGGGCTAATGGCTACACCTTC
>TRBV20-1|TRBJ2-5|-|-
CSASWLQETQYF
TGCAGTGCTAGTTGGCTTCAAGAGACCCAGTACTTC
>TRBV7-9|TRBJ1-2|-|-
CASSPDWGGYGYTF
TGTGCCAGCAGCCCAGACTGGGGCGGCTATGGCTACACCTTC
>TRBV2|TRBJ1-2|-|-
CASTWGQSYGYTF
TGTGCCAGCACCTGGGGGCAGTCCTATGGCTACACCTTC
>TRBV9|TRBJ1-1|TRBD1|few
CASSLTGTGTEAFF
TGTGCCAGCAGCTTAACCGGGACAGGCACTGAAGCTTTCTTT
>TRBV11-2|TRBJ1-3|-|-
CASSLGPGNTIYF
TGTGCCAGCAGCTTAGGGCCTGGAAACACCATATATTTT
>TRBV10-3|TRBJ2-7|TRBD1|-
CAITSNRGQYF
TGTGCCATCACCTCTAACAGGGGCCAGTACTTC
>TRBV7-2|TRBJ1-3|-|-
CASSLTGNSGNTIYF
TGTGCCAGCAGCTTGACCGGGAACTCTGGAAACACCATATATTTT
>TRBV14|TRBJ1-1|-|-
CASSQDFTVTEAFF
TGTGCCAGCAGCCAAGATTTTACAGTCACTGAAGCTTTCTTT
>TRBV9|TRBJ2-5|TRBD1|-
CASSVGTGQYQETQYF
TGTGCCAGCAGCGTAGGGACAGGACAATACCAAGAGACCCAGTACTTC
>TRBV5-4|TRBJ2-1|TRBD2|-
CASSFSSGGSYNEQFF
TGTGCCAGCAGCTTTTCTAGCGGGGGGTCCTACAATGAGCAGTTCTTC